A selection of T cell receptor beta chains follows, all from one sample in a study of blood T cells in healthy people across ages. MiXCR, run by TCRdb on the 5' RACE reads, gives a single entry per CDR3 protein. This table has around 2 million distinct CDR3 sequences, about two fifths appearing once. Sequencing input: blood. Receptor source: a human donor in good health. The CDR3 runs from the conserved cysteine through the conserved F or W.

NA	15	TRBV7-2	CTSSFPRRGQYEQYF
TRBJ2-1	13	TRBV12-3/TRBV12-4	CASRQQGSDEQFF
TRBJ2-7	14	TRBV4-3	CASGRDRLSYEQYF
TRBJ1-5	14	TRBV2	CASSQSWTGSYQHF
TRBJ2-3	15	TRBV20-1	CSATPGFGIQNTQYF
TRBJ2-3	13	TRBV20-1	CSASPLNTDTQYF
TRBJ1-1	12	TRBV6-5	CASKGVNTEAFF
TRBJ1-5	15	TRBV15	CATSRGTYSNQPQHF
TRBJ1-5	13	TRBV10-3	CAISDGGGQPQHF
TRBJ2-1	15	TRBV7-9	CASSPWIAGSNEQFF
TRBJ1-2	14	TRBV29-1	CSVDDRTSNYGYTF
TRBJ1-2	16	TRBV7-2	CASSLYSIGPEGGYTF
TRBJ1-5	19	TRBV15	CATSRGWVLADNSNQPQHF
TRBJ1-5	14	TRBV7-8	CASSLERNNQPQHF
TRBJ2-3	17	TRBV7-2	CASSSGGGQGFADTQYF
TRBJ1-6	13	TRBV30	CARVAQGHRTLHF
TRBJ2-5	13	TRBV29-1	CSVHSPGVETQYF
TRBJ1-5	16	TRBV6-2/TRBV6-3	CASSYGSIRLNQPQHF
TRBJ1-5	14	TRBV10-3	CAISESADDQPQHF
TRBJ2-1	17	TRBV20-1	CSARVLGGSGGYNEQFF
TRBJ2-5	13	TRBV28	CASVGGTQETQYF
TRBJ2-7	14	TRBV6-5	CASSYSHGSYERYF
TRBJ1-1	13	TRBV12-3/TRBV12-4	CASAGVTNTEAFF
TRBJ1-4	15	TRBV4-3	CASSQRQGTFEKLFF
TRBJ1-2	13	TRBV24-1	CATSVPGDYGYTF
TRBJ2-1	14	TRBV7-3	CASSPRGLVNEQFF
TRBJ2-7	14	TRBV5-1	CASSPDGDTYEQYF
TRBJ1-2	12	TRBV29-1	CSVLEANYGYTF
TRBJ1-1	13	TRBV20-1	CSAHTGQGVRAFF
TRBJ2-7	15	TRBV7-2	CASSLALGYGNEQYF
NA	13	TRBV29-1	CSGRDRSYNEQYF
TRBJ1-4	18	TRBV7-9	CASRPWGGATGPNEKLFF
TRBJ1-2	12	TRBV4-1	CASSQPDYGHTF
TRBJ1-2	15	TRBV20-1	CSARGGRGRVYGYTF
TRBJ1-5	16	TRBV7-2	CASSLVGGQGVWAQHF
TRBJ2-1	16	TRBV6-1	CAGRGVYTSWDNEQFF
TRBJ2-5	13	TRBV5-1	CASSLIDQETQYF
TRBJ2-1	14	TRBV20-1	CSATPGGSYNEQFF
TRBJ1-1	13	TRBV12-3/TRBV12-4	CASSSRLNTEAFF
NA	14	TRBV28	CASSLRLRVYEQYF
TRBJ2-7	16	TRBV10-3	CAISGYATDLLDEQYF
TRBJ2-4	14	TRBV20-1	CSAIRDGAKNIQYF
TRBJ2-6	17	TRBV12-3/TRBV12-4	CASSSWGHYSGANVLTF
TRBJ2-2	14	TRBV10-3	CAAGDTADTGELFF
TRBJ2-1	15	TRBV4-2	CASSQVGTGRNEQFF
TRBJ2-5	14	TRBV15	CATSRIREANEQYF
TRBJ2-5	13	TRBV11-2	CASSPTGAMEQYF
TRBJ1-1	14	TRBV5-1	CASARGQGRTEAFF
NA	17	TRBV25-1	CASSTPPLAGGSYEQYF
TRBJ2-3	14	TRBV7-2	CASSLEARGDTQYF
TRBJ1-1	12	TRBV29-1	CSAMTVNTEAFF
TRBJ1-2	14	TRBV20-1	CSARVTNSLYGYTF
TRBJ2-3	16	TRBV4-1	CASSQEMTAVPDTQYF
TRBJ2-1	14	TRBV3-1	CASSQDPHYNEQFF
TRBJ1-6	18	TRBV4-2	CASSQDVAGSSYNSPLHF